This TCR beta chain emerged from a study of cytomegalovirus exposure and HLA in healthy donors. Study-level background: The same platform was used for the approximately 110 validation repertoires and the roughly 680 first-cohort repertoires, a later analysis reported.

Study-wide results and caveats: Most observed TCR sequences were rare, whereas some public TCRs were detected in many donors. The classifier, whose performance was assessed in both the original and validation cohorts, reportedly diagnosed cytomegalovirus status with high specificity and sensitivity. Listed as cytomegalovirus-associated were 150 or so TCR beta chains.

Trimming cost V 3 bases and J 0 bases, with 9 bases left between them. The germline V gene has CDR1 MDHEN and CDR2 SYDVKM. The CDR3 runs to 15 residues. To note about this clone: As yet, its antigen is unknown.

Here immunoSEQ multiplex PCR was the method, and the copy in TCRdb shows in-frame clones only, minus some. The table lists 200,000 to 300,000 clones, approximately 87% of them singletons. This clonotype originated in a man aged 18 to 30 in good health and CMV-seronegative. The rearrangement links TRBV28 to TRBJ1-3, with D possibly matching TRBD1 (5 bases). Source material: PBMCs. CDR3 coding DNA: TGTGCCAGCAGTTTGACAGTAGACTCTGGAAACACCATATATTTT. Protein: CASSLTVDSGNTIYF. Variable domain in full (rest from reference TRBV28 and TRBJ1-3): DVKVTQSSRYLVKRTGEKVFLECVQDMDHENMFWYRQDPGLGLRLIYFSYDVKMKEKGDIPEGYSVSREKKERFSLILESASTNQTSMYLCASSLTVDSGNTIYFGEGSWLTVV.